This T cell receptor (beta chain) was recovered during a study of blood T cell repertoires in COVID-19. The protocol was immunoSEQ multiplex PCR, while the TCRdb copy is restricted to in-frame clones and leaves out a portion. This table has approximately 240,000 clones, roughly 87% appearing once. The trim removed 2 bases at V and 6 bases at J, leaving 11 bases unmatched. The CDR3 is made up of 17 amino acids. The germline CDR1 and CDR2 sequences are MNHNS and SASEGT. Participant-reported clinical history was the basis for cohort assignment. The sequence came from a woman in her thirties with acute COVID-19. This chain joins TRBV6-1 and TRBJ1-4, with 8 bases fitting TRBD1. Sequenced material: PBMCs or T cells enriched from blood (not recorded which). This CDR3 reads CASSETGTGSGHEKLFF. The CDR3 region has the DNA TGTGCCAGCAGTGAAACAGGGACAGGATCCGGCCATGAAAAACTGTTTTTT.